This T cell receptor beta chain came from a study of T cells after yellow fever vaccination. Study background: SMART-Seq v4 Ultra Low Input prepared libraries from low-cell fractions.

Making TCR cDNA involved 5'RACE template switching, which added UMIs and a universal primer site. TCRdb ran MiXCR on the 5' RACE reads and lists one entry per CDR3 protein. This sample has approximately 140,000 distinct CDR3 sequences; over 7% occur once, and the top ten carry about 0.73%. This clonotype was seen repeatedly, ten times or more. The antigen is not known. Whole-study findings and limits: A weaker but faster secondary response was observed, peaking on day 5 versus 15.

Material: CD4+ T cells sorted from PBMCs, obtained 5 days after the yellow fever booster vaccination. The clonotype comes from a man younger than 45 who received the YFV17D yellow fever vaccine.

CDR3 residues: CSASGTGGTDTQYF. Written as DNA, the CDR3 is TGCAGTGCTAGCGGGACAGGGGGGACAGATACGCAGTATTTT. This chain connects TRBV20-1 to TRBJ2-3, with 11 positions matching TRBD1. This CDR3 has 14 residues. Germline CDR1 DFQATT, CDR2 SNEGSKA (reference sequence). Trimming took 3 bases from V and 3 from J; bases not matched to a gene: 2.